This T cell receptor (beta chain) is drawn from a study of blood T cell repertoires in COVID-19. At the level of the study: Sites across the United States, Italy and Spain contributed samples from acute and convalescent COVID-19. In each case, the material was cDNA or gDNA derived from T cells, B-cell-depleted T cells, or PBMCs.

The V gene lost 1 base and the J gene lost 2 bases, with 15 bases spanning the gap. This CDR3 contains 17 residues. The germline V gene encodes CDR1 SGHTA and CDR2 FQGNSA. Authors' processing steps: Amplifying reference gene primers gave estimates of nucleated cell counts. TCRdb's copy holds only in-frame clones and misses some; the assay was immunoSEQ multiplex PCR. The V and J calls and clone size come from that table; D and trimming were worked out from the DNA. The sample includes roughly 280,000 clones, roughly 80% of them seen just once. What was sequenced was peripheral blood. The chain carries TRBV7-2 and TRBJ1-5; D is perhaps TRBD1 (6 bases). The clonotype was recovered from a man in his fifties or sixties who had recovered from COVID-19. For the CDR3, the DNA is TGTGCCAGCAGCTTAGGCGGTACAGGGATTCGCAATCAGCCCCAGCATTTT. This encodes CASSLGGTGIRNQPQHF.